This T cell receptor (beta chain) was identified in a study of response to subunit inactivated influenza vaccine. This clonotype has a handful of counts. TCRdb used MiXCR to reprocess the RT-PCR reads, holding one entry per CDR3 protein. The sample includes around 750,000 distinct CDR3 sequences, 21% of them seen just once. The CDR3 spans 16 residues. The ends were cut back, 2 bases at V and 2 bases at J, with 13 bases in the middle. Germline values: CDR1 SGHTA, CDR2 FQGNSA. The rearrangement links TRBV7-2 to TRBJ1-5; D is ambiguous. The TCR originated in a man in his fifties who received an inactivated influenza vaccine. The source was PBMCs from blood, collected less than 6 days after vaccination. CDR3 protein: CASSLSGARGNQPQHF. The CDR3 nucleotides read TGTGCCAGCAGCTTATCCGGAGCCCGGGGCAATCAGCCCCAGCATTTT.